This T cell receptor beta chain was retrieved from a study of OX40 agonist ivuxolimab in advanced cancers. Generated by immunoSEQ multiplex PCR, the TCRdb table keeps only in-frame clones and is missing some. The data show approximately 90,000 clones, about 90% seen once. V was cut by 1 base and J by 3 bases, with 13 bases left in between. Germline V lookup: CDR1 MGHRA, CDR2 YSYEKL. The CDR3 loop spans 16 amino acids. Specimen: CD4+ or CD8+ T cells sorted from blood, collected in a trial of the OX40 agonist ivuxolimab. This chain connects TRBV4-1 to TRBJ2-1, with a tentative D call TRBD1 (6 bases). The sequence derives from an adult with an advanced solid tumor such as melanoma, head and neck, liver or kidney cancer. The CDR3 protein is CASSQGEGGYYNEQFF. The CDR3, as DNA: TGCGCCAGCAGCCAAGGAGAAGGGGGTTACTACAATGAGCAGTTCTTC.